In this sample, the clone carrying this TCR beta chain turned up a few times. Antigen specificity is unknown. The sample is drawn from a study of beta chain features in type 1 diabetes. Study findings and constraints: Any HLA-type effect on TCRB rearrangement remained unresolved here.

V dropped 5 bases and J dropped 5 bases, with 12 bases sitting between them. The germline V gene encodes CDR1 SEHNR and CDR2 FQNEAQ (reference sequence). The CDR3 runs to 13 residues. What was sequenced were expressed TCRB transcripts, since all of the isolated RNA had been reverse transcribed. The repertoire was sequenced with immunoSEQ multiplex PCR; TCRdb's copy has only in-frame clones and lacks some. The sample has roughly 450,000 clones, around 13% seen once. The chain couples TRBV7-9 to TRBJ1-2, with D possibly being TRBD1 (5 bases). The material sequenced was naive CD4+ T cells from blood. The receptor was derived from a man aged 25-45 years in good health. The CDR3 bases are TGTGCCAGCAGCCAGGGTGGAACTTATGGCTACACCTTC. It is translated as CASSQGGTYGYTF.